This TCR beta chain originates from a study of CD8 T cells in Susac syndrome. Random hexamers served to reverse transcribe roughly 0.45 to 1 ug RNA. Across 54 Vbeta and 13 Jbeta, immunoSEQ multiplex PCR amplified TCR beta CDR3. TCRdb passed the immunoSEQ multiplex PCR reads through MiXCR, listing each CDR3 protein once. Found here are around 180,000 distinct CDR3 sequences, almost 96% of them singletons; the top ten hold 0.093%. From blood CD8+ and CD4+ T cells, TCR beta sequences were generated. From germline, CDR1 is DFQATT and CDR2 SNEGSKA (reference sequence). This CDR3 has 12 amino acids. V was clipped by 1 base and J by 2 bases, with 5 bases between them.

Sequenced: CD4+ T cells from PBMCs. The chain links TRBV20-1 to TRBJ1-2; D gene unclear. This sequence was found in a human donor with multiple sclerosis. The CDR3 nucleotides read TGCAGTGCTAGAGGACGGAACTATGGCTACACCTTC. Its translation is CSARGRNYGYTF.